The clone carrying this T cell receptor (beta chain) showed up just a few times. Its antigen is still unknown. The CDR3 sequence is 11 residues long. Germline V gives CDR1 SQVTM, CDR2 ANQGSEA. Trimming removed 5 bases from V and 5 bases from J, with 8 bases in between. A single record per CDR3 protein comes from TCRdb applying MiXCR to the reads. The table records 250,000 to 300,000 distinct CDR3 sequences, roughly a quarter of them present only once. This sample was taken from a study of T cell repertoires in cytomegalovirus infection. General study findings and limits: The ex vivo response was dominated by HLA-C-restricted CMV-specific TCR beta clonotypes.

This sequence originates from a human donor in good health (CMV status not recorded). Some clones in this sample may be carry-over from other donors' samples. Specimen: PBMCs. J is TRBJ2-3 and V is TRBV29-1; D perhaps matches TRBD2 (6 bases). This CDR3 reads CSVNGGDTQYF. The CDR3 DNA is TGCAGCGTTAACGGGGGAGATACGCAGTATTTT.